The 27 T cell receptor beta chains presented below share a single source sample, sequenced in a study of blood T cell repertoires in COVID-19. The table came from immunoSEQ multiplex PCR; TCRdb's copy has only in-frame clones and leaves some out. The table lists some 130,000 clones, approximately 90% of them singletons. The specimen was peripheral blood. Receptors were obtained from a man between 60 and 75 years old with COVID-19, enrolled during active disease.

The chain links TRBV5-1 to TRBJ1-3; D is perhaps TRBD1 (5 bases). This CDR3 is built from 17 residues. V lost 0 bases and J lost 2, with 15 bases in between. Germline-derived CDR1 and CDR2 are SGHRS and YFSETQ. The CDR3 sequence is CASSLDRLGEAGNTIYF. CDR3 DNA sequence: TGCGCCAGCAGCTTGGATCGTTTGGGGGAGGCTGGAAACACCATATATTTT. The entire variable domain, with the rest obtained from reference TRBV5-1 and TRBJ1-3, is as follows: KAGVTQTPRYLIKTRGQQVTLSCSPISGHRSVSWYQQTPGQGLQFLFEYFSETQRNKGNFPGRFSGRQFSNSRSEMNVSTLELGDSALYLCASSLDRLGEAGNTIYFGEGSWLTVV.

The V and J genes are TRBV2 and TRBJ1-5, with D possibly TRBD1 on 5 matching bases. This CDR3 is 16 amino acids long. V was trimmed by 3 bases and J by 4 bases, leaving 16 bases between them. Germline lookup yields CDR1 SNHLY and CDR2 FYNNEI. The CDR3 DNA reads TGTGCCAGCAGTGAGACGGCGGCGGGACTTAATCAGCCCCAGCATTTT. Translating gives CASSETAAGLNQPQHF.

V gene TRBV12-3 or TRBV12-4 combines with J gene TRBJ1-1; TRBD1 might be the D (5 bases). V lost 5 bases and J 5 bases, leaving 9 bases between the germline ends. There are 12 residues in the CDR3. The CDR3: CASSTRQTEAFF. DNA for the CDR3: TGTGCCAGCAGTACCCGACAGACTGAAGCTTTCTTT.

The chain links TRBV7-3 to TRBJ1-1; the D gene is possibly TRBD1 (5 bases). Germline CDR1 and CDR2: SGHTA and FQGTGA. V dropped 3 bases and J dropped 1 base, with 15 bases sitting between them. This CDR3 region has 16 residues. CDR3 amino acids: CASSFRFGAANTEAFF. CDR3 DNA sequence: TGTGCCAGCAGCTTTCGATTTGGGGCAGCGAACACTGAAGCTTTCTTT.

This chain connects TRBV19 to TRBJ1-2; D may be TRBD1 (5 bases). V shed 3 bases and J shed 8 bases, with 13 bases lying between them. CDR3 length: 13 amino acids. CDR1 is LNHDA, CDR2 SQIVND, per germline (reference sequence). The CDR3: CASSIRDRDGYTF. The CDR3 bases are TGTGCCAGTAGTATCAGGGATCGAGACGGCTACACCTTC.

This clone appeared a single time. V is TRBV3-1 (or the pseudogene TRBV3-2) and J is TRBJ1-4; 8 nucleotides match TRBD1. The CDR3 is 15 residues long. The J segment lost 10 bases and the V segment lost 4 bases, leaving 11 bases of the junction unmatched. Looked up from germline, CDR1 is LGHDT and CDR2 is YNNKEL (reference sequence). This CDR3 reads CASSPYRGSRGKLFF. CDR3 coding DNA: TGTGCCAGCAGCCCGTACAGGGGGTCCCGCGGAAAACTGTTTTTT.

The V gene is TRBV12-5, the J gene TRBJ1-3, with no clear D. CDR3 size: 13 residues. V shed 6 bases and J shed 0 bases, with 6 bases lying between them. CDR1 LGHNT and CDR2 FRNRAP come from the germline V gene. CDR3 in DNA: TGTGCTAGTGGCTACCACTCTGGAAACACCATATATTTT. This sequence encodes CASGYHSGNTIYF.

The sample holds one count of this clone. The chain links TRBV30 to TRBJ1-1; tentative D call: TRBD1 (6 bases). Trimming took off 4 bases at V and 0 bases at J, with 12 bases between the two ends. The CDR3 has 14 amino acids. CDR1 and CDR2 from the germline V gene are GTSNPN and SVGIG (reference sequence). CDR3 region: CAWNGGGMNTEAFF. The CDR3 region has the DNA TGTGCCTGGAATGGGGGGGGCATGAACACTGAAGCTTTCTTT.

This chain uses TRBV24-1 with TRBJ2-5; D uncertain. The CDR3 contains 15 residues. Germline assignment: CDR1 KGHDR and CDR2 SFDVKD. The germline V and J ends were trimmed by 5 bases and 0 bases, with 12 bases remaining between them. The CDR3 DNA reads TGTGCCACCAGTGGGGCCGATGAGTACCAAGAGACCCAGTACTTC. This codes for CATSGADEYQETQYF.

The chain carries TRBV18 and TRBJ2-7; 9 bases map to TRBD2. Germline V gives CDR1 KGHSH, CDR2 LQKENI. V trimming: 1 base; J trimming: 6 bases; junction bases outside the gene matches: 4. The CDR3 totals 14 residues. The CDR3 sequence: CASSPLREGSEQYF. The CDR3 DNA reads as TGTGCCAGCTCACCACTGCGGGAGGGGAGCGAGCAGTACTTC.

V and J are TRBV27 and TRBJ1-2, with 10 bases matching TRBD1. This CDR3 is 14 amino acids long. V lost 6 bases to trimming and J lost 5 bases; unmatched junction nucleotides: 6. Germline V CDR1 and CDR2: MNHEY, SMNVEV (reference sequence). In DNA, the CDR3 is TGTGCCAGCAGGGGACAGGGGAAAATTTATGGCTACACCTTC. Its protein product is CASRGQGKIYGYTF.

The genes are TRBV11-3 and TRBJ2-2, with D possibly TRBD2 on 7 matching bases. In germline, CDR1 is SGHNT, CDR2 YENEEA. The CDR3 is made up of 15 amino acids. V gave up 1 base and J gave up 5 bases, with 11 bases separating them. CDR3 DNA sequence: TGTGCCAGCAGCTTAGTCGGGGGGCGTACCGGGGAGCTGTTTTTT. Residues: CASSLVGGRTGELFF.

The rearrangement uses TRBV30 and TRBJ1-3; a weak D match, TRBD1 (6 bases). The germline gives CDR1 GTSNPN, CDR2 SVGIG (reference sequence). The CDR3 totals 13 residues. The ends were cut back, 3 bases at V and 4 bases at J, with 10 bases in the middle. DNA for the CDR3: TGTGCCTGGAGCCCCACAGGGGGAAACACCATATATTTT. Residues: CAWSPTGGNTIYF.

This sequence joins TRBV6-5 and TRBJ2-2; D is perhaps TRBD2 (6 bases). Trimming stripped 5 bases from V and 5 bases from J, with 6 bases between. The CDR3 runs to 12 residues. Germline CDR1 MNHEY, CDR2 SVGAGI. The CDR3 sequence: CASSRETGELFF. CDR3 bases: TGTGCCAGCAGTCGGGAGACCGGGGAGCTGTTTTTT.

For the CDR3, the DNA is TGTGCCAGCTCCCTCGACACCTTAGGCTACGAGCAGTACTTC. As protein: CASSLDTLGYEQYF. The rearrangement joins TRBV18 to TRBJ2-7; D is unclear. Germline-derived CDR1 and CDR2 are KGHSH and LQKENI. This CDR3 spans 14 amino acids. V lost 6 bases and J 3 bases, leaving 15 bases between the germline ends.

The J gene is TRBJ2-7, the V gene TRBV5-1, with 10 bases that match TRBD1. There are 16 residues in the CDR3. From germline, CDR1 is SGHRS and CDR2 YFSETQ. Trimming at V came to 0 bases and at J to 2 bases, leaving 5 bases not matched to a gene. The CDR3 region has the DNA TGCGCCAGCAGCTTGGGGGACAGGGGATTTACCTACGAGCAGTACTTC. This sequence encodes CASSLGDRGFTYEQYF.

V is TRBV7-2 and J is TRBJ1-1; D uncertain. The CDR3 length is 14 residues. Germline CDR1 reads SGHTA; CDR2 reads FQGNSA. V shed 0 bases and J shed 2 bases, with 7 bases lying between them. The CDR3 loop reads CASSLAYLNTEAFF. In DNA form, the CDR3 reads TGTGCCAGCAGCTTAGCATACCTAAACACTGAAGCTTTCTTT. The entire variable domain, with the rest obtained from reference TRBV7-2 and TRBJ1-1, is as follows: GAGVSQSPSNKVTEKGKDVELRCDPISGHTALYWYRQSLGQGLEFLIYFQGNSAPDKSGLPSDRFSAERTGGSVSTLTIQRTQQEDSAVYLCASSLAYLNTEAFFGQGTRLTVV.

V usage is TRBV7-2 and J usage is TRBJ1-1, with no clear D. Germline V gene data show CDR1 as SGHTA and CDR2 as FQGNSA. V was shortened by 5 bases and J by 4 bases, with 11 bases between the two germline ends. The CDR3 totals 13 residues. This CDR3 is CASSLRPGTEAFF. In nucleotides, the CDR3 is TGTGCCAGCAGCCTCAGACCGGGCACTGAAGCTTTCTTT.

The rearrangement uses TRBV7-2 and TRBJ1-1; the D gene is possibly TRBD1 (6 bases). Per the germline V gene, CDR1 is SGHTA and CDR2 is FQGNSA. V lost 6 bases and J 4 bases, leaving 12 bases between the germline ends. CDR3 length: 13 residues. The CDR3: CASSEQQGTEAFF. CDR3 in DNA: TGTGCCAGCAGTGAACAACAGGGCACTGAAGCTTTCTTT.

The V gene is TRBV6-5, the J gene TRBJ1-5, with TRBD1 identical over 7 bases. The CDR3 sequence is 15 residues long. In germline, CDR1 is MNHEY, CDR2 SVGAGI. J lost 1 base, V lost 7 bases, and 7 bases had no gene match. CDR3 amino acids: CASTADRMSNQPQHF. CDR3 DNA: TGTGCCAGCACCGCGGACAGGATGAGCAATCAGCCCCAGCATTTT.

The CDR3 loop is CASSPGGSPFNEKLFF. The CDR3 DNA is TGTGCCAGCAGCCCGGGTGGGTCCCCTTTTAATGAAAAACTGTTTTTT. The V call is TRBV5-4, the J call TRBJ1-4; no clear D. Germline V lookup: CDR1 SGHNT, CDR2 YYREEE (reference sequence). This CDR3 has 16 residues. Trimming removed 4 bases from V and 4 bases from J, with 17 bases in between.

This chain joins TRBV5-1 and TRBJ1-1; D is possibly TRBD1 (5 bases). The CDR3 is 13 residues long. Trimming pared 4 bases from V and 3 bases from J, leaving 10 bases between. Per germline, CDR1 SGHRS and CDR2 YFSETQ. The CDR3 DNA is TGCGCCAGCAGCCTAAGACAGTACACTGAAGCTTTCTTT. Its protein is CASSLRQYTEAFF.

This chain joins TRBV2 and TRBJ2-2; TRBD1 is a possible D gene (6 bases). V lost 7 bases and J 1 base, leaving 31 bases between the germline ends. The CDR3 has 21 residues. Germline V gene lookup returns CDR1 SNHLY and CDR2 FYNNEI. The CDR3 DNA is TGTGCCAGCACCGAGTTATTTAGCCGGGACAACCAAAAGAAGAACACCGGGGAGCTGTTTTTT. This translates into CASTELFSRDNQKKNTGELFF.

V and J are TRBV9 and TRBJ2-2; 7 bases fit TRBD1. This CDR3 spans 20 amino acids. Germline V lookup: CDR1 SGDLS, CDR2 YYNGEE. V was clipped by 5 bases and J by 3 bases; unmatched bases: 22. This CDR3 reads CASREEPPGQRPGHTGELFF. CDR3 bases: TGTGCCAGCAGGGAAGAACCTCCGGGACAGCGACCCGGGCACACCGGGGAGCTGTTTTTT.

The chain uses TRBV24-1 and TRBJ1-1, with unresolved D. V was cut by 7 bases and J by 0 bases, with 8 bases left in between. Germline V gene sequence: CDR1 KGHDR, CDR2 SFDVKD. This CDR3 region has 13 residues. CDR3 sequence: CATSRGMNTEAFF. CDR3 sequence (DNA): TGTGCCACCAGCCGGGGAATGAACACTGAAGCTTTCTTT.

The genes are TRBV11-3 and TRBJ2-2, with a possible D match to TRBD2 (6 bases). CDR1 is SGHNT, CDR2 YENEEA, per germline. V was pared by 5 bases and J by 1 base, with 11 bases between. CDR3 length equals 15 residues. The CDR3 bases are TGTGCCAGCAGCCCGGGACTGTTGAACACCGGGGAGCTGTTTTTT. It yields the protein CASSPGLLNTGELFF.

The rearrangement joins TRBV7-3 to TRBJ2-1; 11 bases agree with TRBD1. V trimming: 5 bases; J trimming: 7 bases; junction bases outside the gene matches: 13. This CDR3 has 17 residues. CDR1 is SGHTA and CDR2 is FQGTGA in the germline V gene. This CDR3 is CASSPRPPGTGGNEQFF. The CDR3 nucleotides read TGTGCCAGCAGCCCCCGGCCCCCGGGGACAGGGGGGAATGAGCAGTTCTTC. Complete variable domain (other parts from reference TRBV7-3 and TRBJ2-1): GAGVSQTPSNKVTEKGKYVELRCDPISGHTALYWYRQSLGQGPEFLIYFQGTGAADDSGLPNDRFFAVRPEGSVSTLKIQRTERGDSAVYLCASSPRPPGTGGNEQFFGPGTRLTVL.